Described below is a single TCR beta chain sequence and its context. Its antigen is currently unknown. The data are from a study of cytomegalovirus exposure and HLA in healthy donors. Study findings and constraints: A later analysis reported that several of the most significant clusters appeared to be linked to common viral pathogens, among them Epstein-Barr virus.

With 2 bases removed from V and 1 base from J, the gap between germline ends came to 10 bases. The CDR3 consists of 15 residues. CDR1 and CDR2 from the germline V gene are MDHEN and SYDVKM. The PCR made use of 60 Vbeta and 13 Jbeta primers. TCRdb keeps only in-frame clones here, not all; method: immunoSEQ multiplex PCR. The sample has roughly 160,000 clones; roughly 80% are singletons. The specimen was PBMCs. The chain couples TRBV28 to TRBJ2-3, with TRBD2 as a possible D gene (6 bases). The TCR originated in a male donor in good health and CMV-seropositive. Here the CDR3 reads CASSLGGLGTDTQYF. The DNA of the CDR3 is TGTGCCAGCAGTTTAGGGGGACTCGGCACAGATACGCAGTATTTT.